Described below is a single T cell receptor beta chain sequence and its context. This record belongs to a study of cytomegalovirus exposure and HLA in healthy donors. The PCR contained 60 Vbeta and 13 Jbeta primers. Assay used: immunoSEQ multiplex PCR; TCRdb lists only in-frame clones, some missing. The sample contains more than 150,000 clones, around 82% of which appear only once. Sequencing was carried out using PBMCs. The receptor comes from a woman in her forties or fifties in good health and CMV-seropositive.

CDR3 loop: CASSLGGGSEAFF. The CDR3 bases are TGTGCCAGCAGCTTGGGAGGTGGGTCTGAAGCTTTCTTT. V and J are TRBV11-2 and TRBJ1-1; no clear D. This CDR3 comprises 13 residues. Trimming pared 3 bases from V and 6 bases from J, leaving 11 bases between. Germline V gene sequence: CDR1 SGHAT, CDR2 FQNNGV.